A selection of T cell receptor beta chains follows, all from one sample in a study of T cell repertoires in cytomegalovirus infection. Via MiXCR, TCRdb re-called the reads, giving one row per CDR3 protein. Of fewer than 650,000 distinct CDR3 sequences listed, over 35% are singletons. Their antigens are not known. This material consisted of cultured PBMCs, taken from culture after CMV antigen stimulation. The receptors originated from a human donor in good health (CMV status not recorded). Some clones in this sample may be carry-over from other donors' samples. Each CDR3 is given with its conserved first and last residue. The D gene is left open where the match is weak. The size entry is marked missing in some rows and otherwise reads once, few, many or a size class.

CDR3 DNA: TGTGCCAGCAGCCGCCAGGGCTTATTCTACAATGAGCAGTTCTTC
CDR3 protein: CASSRQGLFYNEQFF
D gene: NA
J gene: TRBJ2-1
V gene: TRBV6-8
clone size: NA

CDR3 DNA: TGTGCCAGCACCCTTGGGGGACAGGGAAATTCACCCCTCCACTTT
CDR3 protein: CASTLGGQGNSPLHF
D gene: TRBD1
J gene: TRBJ1-6
V gene: TRBV6-5
clone size: NA

CDR3 DNA: TGCAGTGCTGGTGGGTGGGGTGGGCAGTACTTC
CDR3 protein: CSAGGWGGQYF
D gene: NA
J gene: TRBJ2-7
V gene: TRBV20-1
clone size: few

CDR3 DNA: TGTGCCAGCAGCTTAGCAGGTGCGGGGGGCCTGACTGAAGCTTTCTTT
CDR3 protein: CASSLAGAGGLTEAFF
D gene: NA
J gene: TRBJ1-1
V gene: TRBV7-8
clone size: NA

CDR3 DNA: TGTGCCAGCAGTTACTCTCCCGACGGGATCAACACTGAAGCTTTCTTT
CDR3 protein: CASSYSPDGINTEAFF
D gene: NA
J gene: TRBJ1-1
V gene: TRBV6-8
clone size: NA

CDR3 DNA: TGTGCCAGCAGCCCTCAGCGGGGCGGCTACAATGAGCAGTTCTTC
CDR3 protein: CASSPQRGGYNEQFF
D gene: TRBD2
J gene: TRBJ2-1
V gene: TRBV7-2
clone size: few

CDR3 DNA: TGCGCCAGCAGCTTTGACCCGACCAAAGAGACCCAGTACTTC
CDR3 protein: CASSFDPTKETQYF
D gene: NA
J gene: TRBJ2-5
V gene: TRBV5-1
clone size: NA

CDR3 DNA: TGTGCCAGCAGCTTAAAGGGGGGAGACACAGATACGCAGTATTTT
CDR3 protein: CASSLKGGDTDTQYF
D gene: NA
J gene: TRBJ2-3
V gene: TRBV7-2
clone size: few

CDR3 DNA: TGTGCCAGCAGTTACGTTACTGCTAGCGATGAGCAGTTCTTC
CDR3 protein: CASSYVTASDEQFF
D gene: NA
J gene: TRBJ2-1
V gene: TRBV6-5
clone size: NA

CDR3 DNA: TGTGCCAGCAGTCCTCGGGGCAGGGCGGCTGGAAACACCATATATTTT
CDR3 protein: CASSPRGRAAGNTIYF
D gene: NA
J gene: TRBJ1-3
V gene: TRBV6-5
clone size: NA